These 9 T cell receptor beta chains originate from one sample sequenced in a study of blood T cell repertoires in COVID-19. Produced via immunoSEQ multiplex PCR; TCRdb's table is partial and in-frame only. The sample records about 180,000 clones, more than 70% being singletons. Material: peripheral blood. Every receptor here comes from a woman aged 25 to 45 with acute or convalescent COVID-19.

This rearrangement joins TRBV18 to TRBJ2-2; 9 bases align to TRBD1. Germline V gene data show CDR1 as KGHSH and CDR2 as LQKENI. With V trimmed by 3 bases and J by 3 bases, 2 bases remained unmatched. The CDR3 runs 15 residues. The CDR3 here is CASSPRQGDTGELFF. The DNA of the CDR3 is TGTGCCAGCTCACCGAGACAGGGGGACACCGGGGAGCTGTTTTTT.

The chain uses TRBV4-1 and TRBJ2-7, with D perhaps TRBD1 (6 bases). In germline, CDR1 is MGHRA, CDR2 YSYEKL. Trimming took off 6 bases at V and 4 bases at J, with 16 bases between the two ends. The CDR3 contains 14 residues. The CDR3 loop reads CASRQGPGGYEQYF. CDR3 nucleotides: TGCGCCAGCAGACAGGGACCGGGCGGTTACGAGCAGTACTTC.

The rearrangement joins TRBV11-3 to TRBJ2-5, with unresolved D. The length of the CDR3 is 13 residues. With 5 bases removed from V and 4 bases from J, the gap between germline ends came to 11 bases. From germline, CDR1 is SGHNT and CDR2 YENEEA. CDR3 residues: CASSPGRLETQYF. The CDR3, as DNA: TGTGCCAGCAGCCCAGGTCGGCTAGAGACCCAGTACTTC.

The CDR3 bases are TGTGCCTGGAACCCAGGGCTCGAGACCCAGTACTTC. Its protein product is CAWNPGLETQYF. The chain uses TRBV30 and TRBJ2-5; TRBD1 is a possible D gene (5 bases). CDR3 size: 12 residues. Between the trimmed V and J ends, which lost 4 bases and 5 bases, there was a span of 11 bases. Germline values: CDR1 GTSNPN, CDR2 SVGIG (reference sequence).

V gene TRBV28 combines with J gene TRBJ2-1, with 10 bases lining up with TRBD1. There are 16 residues in the CDR3. The V gene end was trimmed by 6 bases and the J gene end by 6 bases; junction bases not matched to a gene: 11. CDR1 is MDHEN, CDR2 SYDVKM, per germline. The CDR3 spells CASSPPPGQGSNEQFF. For the CDR3, the DNA is TGTGCCAGCAGCCCCCCCCCGGGACAGGGGAGCAATGAGCAGTTCTTC.

For the CDR3, the DNA is TGTGCCAGCAGTACAGGACCCTCGCCCTACGAGCAGTACTTC. It specifies CASSTGPSPYEQYF. The chain uses TRBV28 and TRBJ2-7; TRBD1 is a possible D gene (5 bases). There are 14 residues in the CDR3. V lost 5 bases and J 2 bases, leaving 13 bases between the germline ends. CDR1 MDHEN and CDR2 SYDVKM come from the germline V gene. The full variable domain, completed using reference TRBV28 and TRBJ2-7, is DVKVTQSSRYLVKRTGEKVFLECVQDMDHENMFWYRQDPGLGLRLIYFSYDVKMKEKGDIPEGYSVSREKKERFSLILESASTNQTSMYLCASSTGPSPYEQYFGPGTRLTVT.

The chain employs TRBV3-1 (or the pseudogene TRBV3-2) and TRBJ1-4, with a tentative D call TRBD1 (5 bases). The CDR3 extends over 12 amino acids. Germline-derived CDR1 and CDR2 are LGHDT and YNNKEL (reference sequence). The germline V and J ends were trimmed by 0 bases and 10 bases, with 6 bases remaining between them. The CDR3 loop reads CASSQERGKLFF. DNA for the CDR3: TGTGCCAGCAGCCAAGAAAGGGGAAAACTGTTTTTT.

This clone was found a few times. This chain joins TRBV7-8 and TRBJ2-1; a possible D gene is TRBD2 (5 bases). Germline CDR1 SGHVS, CDR2 FQNEAQ. The length of the CDR3 is 13 residues. V lost 3 bases and J 15 bases, leaving 18 bases between the germline ends. The CDR3 protein is CASSFFARAGLFF. The DNA for the CDR3 is TGTGCCAGCAGCTTCTTCGCTAGGGCGGGCCTGTTCTTC.

The gene calls are TRBV6-5 and TRBJ2-7; 7 bases map to TRBD2. The CDR3 totals 13 residues. The germline V gene encodes CDR1 MNHEY and CDR2 SVGAGI. Unmatched junction bases numbered 9, after V lost 7 bases and J lost 6 bases. CDR3 coding DNA: TGTGCCAGCACCCCGGGGGGAGCTGGCGAGCAGTACTTC. Protein product: CASTPGGAGEQYF.